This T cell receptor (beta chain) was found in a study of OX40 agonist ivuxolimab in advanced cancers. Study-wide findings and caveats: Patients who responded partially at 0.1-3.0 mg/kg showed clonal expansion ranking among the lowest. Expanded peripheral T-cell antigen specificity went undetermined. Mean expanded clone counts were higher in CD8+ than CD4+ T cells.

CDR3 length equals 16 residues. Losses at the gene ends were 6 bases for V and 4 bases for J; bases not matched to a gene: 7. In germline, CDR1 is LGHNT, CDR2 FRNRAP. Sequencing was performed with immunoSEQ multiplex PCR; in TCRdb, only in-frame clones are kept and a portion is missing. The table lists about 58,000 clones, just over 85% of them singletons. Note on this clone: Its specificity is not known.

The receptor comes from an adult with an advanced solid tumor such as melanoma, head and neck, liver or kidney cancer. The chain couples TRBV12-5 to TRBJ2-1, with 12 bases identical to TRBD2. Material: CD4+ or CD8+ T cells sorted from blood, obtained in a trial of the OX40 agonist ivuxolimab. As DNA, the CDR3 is TGTGCTAGTGGCTCTAGCGGGGGGGCGATATACAATGAGCAGTTCTTC. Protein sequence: CASGSSGGAIYNEQFF.